This T cell receptor beta chain emerged from a study of blood T cell repertoires in COVID-19. The CDR3 spans 17 residues. V was shortened by 1 base and J by 7 bases, with 23 bases between the two germline ends. CDR1 LGHNT and CDR2 FRNRAP come from the germline V gene. Either two negative PCRs, clearance, or symptom resolution qualified Cohort 3 donors as recovered. Sequenced by immunoSEQ multiplex PCR; TCRdb stores in-frame clones only, minus some. The sample lists hundreds of thousands of clones, approximately 90% occurring once. The chain recombines TRBV12-5 with TRBJ2-7; a weak D match, TRBD1 (6 bases). This TCR came from a man between 25 and 39 years old who had recovered from COVID-19. Sequencing was done on a sample of PBMCs or T cells enriched from blood (not recorded which). CDR3 sequence (DNA): TGTGCTAGTGGTTTGGGACCAACTTTGTCAGGACAGAGGGAGCAGTACTTC. It is translated as CASGLGPTLSGQREQYF.